Included here is one T cell receptor beta chain sequence, with context. The antigen is not known. V was pared by 3 bases and J by 7 bases, with 6 bases of the junction left unmatched. The CDR3 covers 13 residues. Per the germline V gene, CDR1 is MGHRA and CDR2 is YSYEKL. The data derive from a study of blood T cells in healthy people across ages. Study-wide findings and caveats: TCR beta diversity correlated strongly with naive T cell percentage. Any conclusive comparison of naive versus antigen-experienced cells was prevented by using unsorted PBMCs. The CMV status of each donor remained undetermined, and this could have confounded shifts in expanded clonotypes.

PCR was performed a second time for 7 to 11 cycles using a sample-barcoded 5' primer and a J-beta primer mix. A single record per CDR3 protein comes from TCRdb applying MiXCR to the 5' RACE reads. This table holds roughly 1.5 million distinct CDR3 sequences, 42% found once. No fewer than 5.5 micrograms of total RNA were isolated from every sample. V gene TRBV4-1 combines with J gene TRBJ2-7; the match to TRBD2 covers 7 bases. The sequenced sample consisted of blood. This clonotype was sampled from a woman aged 18-29 years in good health. DNA for the CDR3: TGCGCCAGCAGCCACCCACTAGCGAATGAGCAGTACTTC. Translation: CASSHPLANEQYF.